This T cell receptor (beta chain) was sequenced during a study of cytomegalovirus exposure and HLA in healthy donors. Study-wide results and caveats: The study listed about 150 cytomegalovirus-associated TCR beta chains. The classifier was said to identify cytomegalovirus status with high specificity and sensitivity. Usually a TCR sequence was rare, but some public TCRs were found in many donors. Within the approximately 120 validation repertoires, first-cohort TCR clusters tended to co-occur, according to a later analysis.

The junction had 5 bases not matched to a gene; V was cut back by 5 bases and J by 8 bases. The length of the CDR3 is 14 residues. The germline CDR1 and CDR2 sequences are MRHNA and SNTAGT. The assay was immunoSEQ multiplex PCR, and TCRdb's table has in-frame clones only and misses some. The sample lists over 100,000 clones; roughly 90% were seen once. For this clone: Antigen specificity is unknown.

The TCR originated in a woman under 30 in good health and CMV-seronegative. J is TRBJ2-1 and V is TRBV6-4; TRBD2 matches 11 bases. The sequencing input was PBMCs. DNA of the CDR3: TGTGCCAGCAGTATTGGGACTAGCGGCGATGAGCAGTTCTTC. It yields the protein CASSIGTSGDEQFF.